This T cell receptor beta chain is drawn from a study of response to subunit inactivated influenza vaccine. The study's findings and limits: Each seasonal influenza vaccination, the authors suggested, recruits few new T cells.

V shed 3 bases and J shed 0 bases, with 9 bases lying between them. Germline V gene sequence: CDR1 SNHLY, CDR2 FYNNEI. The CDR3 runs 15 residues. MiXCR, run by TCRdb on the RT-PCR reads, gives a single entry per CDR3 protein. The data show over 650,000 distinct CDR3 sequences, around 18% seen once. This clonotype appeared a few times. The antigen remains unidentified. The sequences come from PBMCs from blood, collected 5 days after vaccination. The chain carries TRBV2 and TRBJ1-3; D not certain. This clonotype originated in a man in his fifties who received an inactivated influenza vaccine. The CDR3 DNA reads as TGTGCCAGCAGTGAGTACGGCGGCTCTGGAAACACCATATATTTT. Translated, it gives CASSEYGGSGNTIYF.